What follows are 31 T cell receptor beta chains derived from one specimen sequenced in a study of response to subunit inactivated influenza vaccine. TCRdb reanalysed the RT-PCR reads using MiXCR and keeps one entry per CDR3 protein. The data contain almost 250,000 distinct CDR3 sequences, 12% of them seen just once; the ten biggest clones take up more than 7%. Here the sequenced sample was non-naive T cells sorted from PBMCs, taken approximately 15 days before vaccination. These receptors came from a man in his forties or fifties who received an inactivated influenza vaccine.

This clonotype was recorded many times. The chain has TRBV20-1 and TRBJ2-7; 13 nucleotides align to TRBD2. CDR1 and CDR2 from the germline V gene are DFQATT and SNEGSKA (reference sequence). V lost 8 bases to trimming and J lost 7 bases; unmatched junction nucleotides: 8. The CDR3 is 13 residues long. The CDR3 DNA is TGCAGTTCGTGGACTAGCGGGAGTGCAGAGCAGTACTTC. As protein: CSSWTSGSAEQYF.

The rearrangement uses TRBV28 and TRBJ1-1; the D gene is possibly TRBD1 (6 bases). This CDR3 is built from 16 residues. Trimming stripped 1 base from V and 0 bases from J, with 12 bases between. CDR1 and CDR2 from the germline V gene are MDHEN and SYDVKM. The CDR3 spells CASSLLGGAMNTEAFF. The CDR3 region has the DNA TGTGCCAGCAGTTTATTAGGGGGAGCTATGAACACTGAAGCTTTCTTT.

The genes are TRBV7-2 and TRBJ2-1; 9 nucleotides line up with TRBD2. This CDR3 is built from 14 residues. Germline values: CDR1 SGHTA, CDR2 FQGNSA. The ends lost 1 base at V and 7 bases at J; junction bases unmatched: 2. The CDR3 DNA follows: TGTGCCAGCAGCTTAGGACTAGCGGTTAATGAGCAGTTCTTC. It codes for CASSLGLAVNEQFF.

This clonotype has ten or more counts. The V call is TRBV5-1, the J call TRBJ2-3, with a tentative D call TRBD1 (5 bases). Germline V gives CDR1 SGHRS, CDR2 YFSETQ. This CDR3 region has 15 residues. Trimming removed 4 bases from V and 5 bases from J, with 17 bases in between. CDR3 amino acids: CASSPETVAVDTQYF. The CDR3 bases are TGCGCCAGCAGCCCAGAGACAGTAGCAGTAGATACGCAGTATTTT.

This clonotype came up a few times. Here the CDR3 DNA reads TGTGCCAGCAGCCAAGGGCGGACTAGCGGGAGGGCCGTGGCCGGGGAGCTGTTTTTT. Its protein is CASSQGRTSGRAVAGELFF. This sequence joins TRBV3-1 and TRBJ2-2; 15 bases align to TRBD2. The CDR3 length is 19 residues. The germline V gene encodes CDR1 LGHDT and CDR2 YNNKEL (reference sequence). The ends lost 1 base at V and 6 bases at J; junction bases unmatched: 9.

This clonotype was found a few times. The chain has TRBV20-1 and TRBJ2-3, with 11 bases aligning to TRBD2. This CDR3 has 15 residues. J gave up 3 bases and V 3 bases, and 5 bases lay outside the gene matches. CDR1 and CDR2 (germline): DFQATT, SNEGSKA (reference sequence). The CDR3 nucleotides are TGCAGTGCTAGTTCGACTAGCGGGAATACAGATACGCAGTATTTT. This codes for CSASSTSGNTDTQYF.

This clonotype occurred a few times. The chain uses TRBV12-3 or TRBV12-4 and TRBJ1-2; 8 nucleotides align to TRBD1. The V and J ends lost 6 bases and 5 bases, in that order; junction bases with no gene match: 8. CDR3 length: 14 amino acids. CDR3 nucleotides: TGTGCCAGCAGCGCTGGGCAGGGGGCTTATGGCTACACCTTC. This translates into CASSAGQGAYGYTF.

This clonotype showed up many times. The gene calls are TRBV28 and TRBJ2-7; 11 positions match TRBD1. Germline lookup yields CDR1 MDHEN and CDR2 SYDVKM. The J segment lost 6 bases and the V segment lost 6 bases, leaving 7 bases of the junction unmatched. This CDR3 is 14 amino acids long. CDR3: CASSSGQGAREQYF. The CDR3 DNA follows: TGTGCCAGCAGCTCCGGACAGGGGGCTCGCGAGCAGTACTTC.

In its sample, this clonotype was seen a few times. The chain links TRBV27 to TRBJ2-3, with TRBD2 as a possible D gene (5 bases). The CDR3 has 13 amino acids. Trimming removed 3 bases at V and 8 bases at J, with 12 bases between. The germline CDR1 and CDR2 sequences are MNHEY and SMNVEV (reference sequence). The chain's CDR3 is CASSLGAAGTQYF. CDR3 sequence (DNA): TGTGCCAGCAGTTTGGGAGCGGCAGGTACGCAGTATTTT.

Here the CDR3 DNA reads TGTGCCTCCTGCCAAGTCGTCCAGGGCTCTGGGGCCAACGTCCTGACTTTC. Its translation is CASCQVVQGSGANVLTF. The chain has TRBV3-1 and TRBJ2-6; D possibly corresponds to TRBD1 (5 bases). The CDR3 contains 17 residues. Germline CDR1 reads LGHDT; CDR2 reads YNNKEL (reference sequence). V lost 11 bases and J lost 0, with 20 bases in between.

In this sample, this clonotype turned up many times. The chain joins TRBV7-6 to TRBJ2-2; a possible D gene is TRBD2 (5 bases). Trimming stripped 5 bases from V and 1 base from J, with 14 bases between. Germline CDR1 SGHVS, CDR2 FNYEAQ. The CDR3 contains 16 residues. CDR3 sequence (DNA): TGTGCCAGCAGCCCCGAAGGACGGGGGAACACCGGGGAGCTGTTTTTT. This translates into CASSPEGRGNTGELFF.

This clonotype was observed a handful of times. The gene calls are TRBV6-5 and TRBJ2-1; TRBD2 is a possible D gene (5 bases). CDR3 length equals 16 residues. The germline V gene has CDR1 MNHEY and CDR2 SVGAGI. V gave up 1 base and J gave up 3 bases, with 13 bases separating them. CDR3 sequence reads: CASSYFPEVDYNEQFF. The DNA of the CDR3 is TGTGCCAGCAGTTACTTTCCGGAGGTGGACTACAATGAGCAGTTCTTC.

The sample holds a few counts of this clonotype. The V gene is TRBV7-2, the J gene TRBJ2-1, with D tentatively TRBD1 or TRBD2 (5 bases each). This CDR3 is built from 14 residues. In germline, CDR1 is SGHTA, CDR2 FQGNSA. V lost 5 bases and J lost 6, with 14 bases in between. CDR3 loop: CASSALGTSNEQFF. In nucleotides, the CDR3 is TGTGCCAGCAGCGCCCTAGGGACGAGCAATGAGCAGTTCTTC.

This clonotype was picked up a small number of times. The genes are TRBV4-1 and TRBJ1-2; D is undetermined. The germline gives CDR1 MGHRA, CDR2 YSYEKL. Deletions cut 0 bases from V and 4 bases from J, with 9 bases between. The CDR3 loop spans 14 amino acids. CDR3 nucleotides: TGCGCCAGCAGCCAAGAGGAAGGTACCTATGGCTACACCTTC. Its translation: CASSQEEGTYGYTF.

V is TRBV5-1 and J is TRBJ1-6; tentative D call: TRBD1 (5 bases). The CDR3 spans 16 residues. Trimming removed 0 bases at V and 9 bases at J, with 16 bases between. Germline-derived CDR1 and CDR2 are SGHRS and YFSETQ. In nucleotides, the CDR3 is TGCGCCAGCAGCTTGGGGCTCCGGGGGGGAGTTTCACCCCTCCACTTT. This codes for CASSLGLRGGVSPLHF.

The CDR3 bases are TGTGCCAGCAGTCCCGTAGGCTCCTATAATTCACCCCTCCACTTT. It specifies CASSPVGSYNSPLHF. The chain carries TRBV12-3 or TRBV12-4 and TRBJ1-6; D call uncertain. V was clipped by 5 bases and J by 0 bases, with 8 bases between them. The CDR3 is 15 amino acids.

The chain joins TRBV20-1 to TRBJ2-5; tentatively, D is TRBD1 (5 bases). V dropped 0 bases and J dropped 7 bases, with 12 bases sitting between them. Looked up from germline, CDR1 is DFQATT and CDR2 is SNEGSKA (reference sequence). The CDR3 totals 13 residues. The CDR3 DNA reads TGCAGTGCTAGAGACCAAAAAGGGGTGACCCAGTACTTC. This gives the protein CSARDQKGVTQYF.

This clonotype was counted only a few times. The chain's CDR3 is CASSPGHGRGTNEKLFF. CDR3 DNA: TGTGCCAGCAGCCCGGGACACGGGAGAGGAACTAATGAAAAACTGTTTTTT. V is TRBV9 and J is TRBJ1-4, with D perhaps TRBD1 (6 bases). The CDR3 runs to 17 residues. V was trimmed by 4 bases and J by 1 base, leaving 17 bases between them. The germline gives CDR1 SGDLS, CDR2 YYNGEE.

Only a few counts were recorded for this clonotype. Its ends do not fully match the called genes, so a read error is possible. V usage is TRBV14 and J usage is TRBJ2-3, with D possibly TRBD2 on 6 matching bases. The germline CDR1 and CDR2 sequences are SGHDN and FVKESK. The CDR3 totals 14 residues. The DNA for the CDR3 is TGTGCCAGCAGCGGACTAAGTTCAACAGTTACGCAGTATTTT. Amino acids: CASSGLSSTVTQYF.

The CDR3: CASSVIGGSGAFF. For the CDR3, the DNA is TGTGCCAGCAGTGTAATAGGCGGGAGTGGAGCTTTCTTT. This rearrangement joins TRBV2 to TRBJ1-1; D is uncertain. The CDR3 runs to 13 residues. V was clipped by 4 bases and J by 10 bases, with 16 bases between them. In germline, CDR1 is SNHLY, CDR2 FYNNEI.

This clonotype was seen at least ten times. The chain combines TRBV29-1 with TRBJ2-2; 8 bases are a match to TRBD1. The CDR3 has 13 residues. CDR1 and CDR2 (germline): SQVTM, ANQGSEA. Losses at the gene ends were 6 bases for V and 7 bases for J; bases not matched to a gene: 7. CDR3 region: CSVGQGGVGELFF. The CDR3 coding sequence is TGCAGCGTCGGACAGGGTGGGGTCGGGGAGCTGTTTTTT.

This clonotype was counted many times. CDR3: CASSQRLAGGSGANVLTF. In DNA form, the CDR3 reads TGTGCCAGCAGCCAAAGACTAGCGGGGGGGTCTGGGGCCAACGTCCTGACTTTC. V and J are TRBV3-1 and TRBJ2-6; TRBD2 matches 14 bases. The CDR3 has 18 amino acids. Per germline, CDR1 LGHDT and CDR2 YNNKEL (reference sequence). The V segment lost 2 bases and the J segment 1 base; nucleotides outside the gene matches: 1.

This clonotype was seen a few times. The DNA of the CDR3 is TGTGCCAGCAGCTTAGCGCTGAAGGACACCGGGGAGCTGTTTTTT. Translating it yields CASSLALKDTGELFF. The chain is built from TRBV7-2 and TRBJ2-2; no definite D call. Germline CDR1 and CDR2: SGHTA and FQGNSA. This CDR3 region has 15 residues. V lost 0 bases and J 3 bases, leaving 8 bases between the germline ends.

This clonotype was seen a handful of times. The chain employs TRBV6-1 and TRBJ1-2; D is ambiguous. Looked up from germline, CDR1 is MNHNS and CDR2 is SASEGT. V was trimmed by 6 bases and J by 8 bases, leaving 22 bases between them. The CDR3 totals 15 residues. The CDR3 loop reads CASSRDISSTGGYTF. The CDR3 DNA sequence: TGTGCCAGCAGCCGGGATATTAGTAGTACTGGCGGCTACACCTTC.

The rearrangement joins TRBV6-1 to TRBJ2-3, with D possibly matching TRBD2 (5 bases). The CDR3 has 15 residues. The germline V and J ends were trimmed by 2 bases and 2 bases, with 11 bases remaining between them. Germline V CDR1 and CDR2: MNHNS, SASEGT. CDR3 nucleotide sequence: TGTGCCAGCAGTGAATGGGGAGCCTCCACAGATACGCAGTATTTT. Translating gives CASSEWGASTDTQYF.

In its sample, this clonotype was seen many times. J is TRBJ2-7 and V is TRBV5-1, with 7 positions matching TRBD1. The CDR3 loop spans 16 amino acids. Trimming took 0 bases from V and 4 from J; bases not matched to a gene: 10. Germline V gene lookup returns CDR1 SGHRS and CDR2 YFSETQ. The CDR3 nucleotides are TGCGCCAGCAGCTTGGCCCCCGGGACAGATTCTTACGAGCAGTACTTC. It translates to CASSLAPGTDSYEQYF.

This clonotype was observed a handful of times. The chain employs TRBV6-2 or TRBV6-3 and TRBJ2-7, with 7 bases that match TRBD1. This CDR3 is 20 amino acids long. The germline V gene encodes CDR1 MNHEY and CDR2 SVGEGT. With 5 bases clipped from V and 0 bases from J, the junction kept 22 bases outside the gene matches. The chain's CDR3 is CASSHGSGQIRFLTSYEQYF. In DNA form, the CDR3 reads TGTGCCAGCAGTCACGGTTCGGGACAGATAAGGTTCCTGACCTCCTACGAGCAGTACTTC.

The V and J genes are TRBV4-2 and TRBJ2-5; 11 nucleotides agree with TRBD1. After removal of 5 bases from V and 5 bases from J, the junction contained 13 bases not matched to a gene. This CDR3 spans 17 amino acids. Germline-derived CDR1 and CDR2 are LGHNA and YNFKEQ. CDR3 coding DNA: TGTGCCAGCAGCTCCAGCGCCATGGGGACAGGGGGGGAGACCCAGTACTTC. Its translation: CASSSSAMGTGGETQYF.

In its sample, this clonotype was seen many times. CDR3 residues: CASSRRGPPDTQYF. The CDR3 coding sequence is TGTGCCAGCAGCCGACGGGGCCCGCCAGATACGCAGTATTTT. The V and J genes are TRBV12-3 or TRBV12-4 and TRBJ2-3; the D call may be TRBD1 or TRBD2 (5 bases each). The V end was cut by 6 bases, the J end by 4 bases, with 14 bases between. This CDR3 has 14 residues.

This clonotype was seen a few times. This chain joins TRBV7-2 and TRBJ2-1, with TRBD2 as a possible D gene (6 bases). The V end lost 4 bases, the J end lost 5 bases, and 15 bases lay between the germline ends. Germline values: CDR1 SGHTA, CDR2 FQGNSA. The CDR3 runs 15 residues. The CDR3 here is CASSYRRARDNEQFF. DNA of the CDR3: TGTGCCAGCAGCTACCGGAGGGCCAGGGACAATGAGCAGTTCTTC.

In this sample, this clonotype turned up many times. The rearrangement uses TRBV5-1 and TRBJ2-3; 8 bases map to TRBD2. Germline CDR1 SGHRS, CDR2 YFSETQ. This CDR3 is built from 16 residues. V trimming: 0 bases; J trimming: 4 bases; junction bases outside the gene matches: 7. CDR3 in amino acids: CASSLGLAGIADTQYF. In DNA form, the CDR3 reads TGCGCCAGCAGCTTGGGATTAGCGGGAATAGCAGATACGCAGTATTTT.